This T cell receptor (beta chain) was captured in a study of early T cells in non-severe SARS-CoV-2 infection. This clonotype has a handful of counts. MiXCR, applied by TCRdb to the 5' RACE reads, yields one record per CDR3 protein. The table lists some 60,000 distinct CDR3 sequences, 8.5% to 10% of them singletons. The V gene end was trimmed by 6 bases and the J gene end by 1 base; junction bases not matched to a gene: 7. CDR1 is LNHDA, CDR2 SQIVND, per germline (reference sequence). The CDR3 length is 15 residues. Specimen: whole blood. J is TRBJ2-3 and V is TRBV19; 7 bases match TRBD1. The clonotype was recovered from an adult who was a healthcare worker with PCR-confirmed SARS-CoV-2 infection or an uninfected control (not recorded which). CDR3 protein: CASRGRQGRTDTQYF. Here the CDR3 DNA reads TGTGCCAGTAGGGGACGACAGGGCCGCACAGATACGCAGTATTTT.